Each of the 7 T cell receptor beta chains below was sequenced from the same sample in a study of human CD8 memory T cell subsets. UMI-labeled 5' RACE produced the TCR beta libraries. Following a re-call of the 5' RACE reads, TCRdb has one entry per CDR3 protein and lacks DNA. Its table records some 9,600 distinct CDR3 sequences. Sequencing was carried out using CD8+ stem-like memory T cells (TSCM and TCM) sorted from PBMCs. Stated subset: stem-like memory CD8 T cells (TSTEM), CCR7+ PD-1- TIGIT-. All receptors come from a human donor in good health.

The chain recombines TRBV11-3 with TRBJ2-1; TCRdb reports TRBD2, a call that lacks DNA to check it against. The CDR3 has 14 residues. Germline CDR1 is SGHNT and CDR2 is YENEEA. The CDR3: CASSTSDYMDEQFF.

The chain links TRBV24-1 to TRBJ2-7. This CDR3 region has 12 residues. Germline CDR1 and CDR2: KGHDR and SFDVKD. CDR3 loop: CATSSGGNEQYF.

Here the CDR3 reads CASSPRTGTYEQYF. The chain employs TRBV21-1 and TRBJ2-7. TRBV21-1 is annotated as a pseudogene. The CDR3 extends over 14 amino acids.

This clonotype is classed as medium-sized by frequency. The chain joins TRBV28 to TRBJ1-1; TCRdb indicates TRBD1, and absent DNA this call remains unverified. The CDR3 totals 13 residues. The germline V gene has CDR1 MDHEN and CDR2 SYDVKM. The CDR3 spells CASRFQGYTEAFF.

The CDR3 region is CAWSQGYSYEQYF. The chain recombines TRBV30 with TRBJ2-7; the D call from TCRdb, TRBD1, cannot be confirmed without DNA. CDR3 length equals 13 residues. The germline V gene encodes CDR1 GTSNPN and CDR2 SVGIG (reference sequence).

This chain joins TRBV28 and TRBJ2-4. Per the germline V gene, CDR1 is MDHEN and CDR2 is SYDVKM. This CDR3 is built from 12 residues. The chain's CDR3 is CASSLAKNIQYF. The complete variable domain, with remaining parts taken from reference TRBV28 and TRBJ2-4, reads DVKVTQSSRYLVKRTGEKVFLECVQDMDHENMFWYRQDPGLGLRLIYFSYDVKMKEKGDIPEGYSVSREKKERFSLILESASTNQTSMYLCASSLAKNIQYFGAGTRLSVL.

The chain recombines TRBV4-1 with TRBJ2-3; TCRdb outputs TRBD1, but without DNA this stays unchecked. Germline CDR1 MGHRA, CDR2 YSYEKL. The CDR3 extends over 14 amino acids. CDR3 amino acids: CASSQATGTDTQYF.